These T cell receptor beta chains were read from a single sample in a study of cytomegalovirus exposure and HLA in healthy donors. The data were produced by immunoSEQ multiplex PCR, yet TCRdb's version contains in-frame clones alone and is incomplete. The top ten clones hold approximately 7.9% of a sample with about 93,000 clones, around 80% of them seen once. Material for sequencing was PBMCs. The receptors here all came from a man aged 25 to 40 in good health and CMV-seronegative. Each CDR3 is given with its conserved first and last residue. Fields, in order: D gene, V gene, J gene, clone size, CDR3 protein, CDR3 DNA. The D gene is left open where the match is weak. Not every row has a clone size; where given, it reads once, few, many or a size class.

-	TRBV9	TRBJ2-2	once	CASSVAAGTGELFF	TGTGCCAGCAGCGTAGCTGCGGGCACCGGGGAGCTGTTTTTT
-	TRBV5-1	TRBJ2-7	-	CASSLTVGHSYEQYF	TGCGCCAGCAGCCTGACAGTCGGACACTCATACGAGCAGTACTTC
-	TRBV30	TRBJ1-2	-	CASNRQGGDNYGYTF	TGTGCATCTAACCGGCAGGGCGGGGACAACTATGGCTACACCTTC
TRBD1	TRBV29-1	TRBJ1-4	-	CSVEGGRGSEKLFF	TGCAGCGTTGAAGGGGGCAGGGGGAGCGAAAAACTGTTTTTT
-	TRBV6-5	TRBJ1-1	once	CASSYSRAAGTEAFF	TGTGCCAGCAGTTACTCTCGGGCGGCGGGCACTGAAGCTTTCTTT
-	TRBV6-5	TRBJ2-7	once	CASSNPDSGGEQYF	TGTGCCAGCAGTAACCCCGACAGTGGTGGGGAGCAGTACTTC
-	TRBV6-1	TRBJ1-2	-	CASSAVNYGYTF	TGTGCCAGCAGTGCGGTGAACTATGGCTACACCTTC
TRBD2	TRBV12-5	TRBJ2-5	-	CASGLAPGGLGGETQYF	TGTGCTAGTGGTTTGGCCCCAGGTGGCCTGGGAGGGGAGACCCAGTACTTC
-	TRBV28	TRBJ2-7	-	CASIKRGGYEQYF	TGTGCCAGCATCAAAAGGGGGGGGTACGAGCAGTACTTC
-	TRBV4-3	TRBJ2-7	-	CASSQESLARSHDAYEQYF	TGCGCCAGCAGCCAAGAGTCTCTGGCGCGGAGCCATGACGCCTACGAGCAGTACTTC
-	TRBV19	TRBJ1-5	-	CASGVGQEQPQHF	TGTGCCAGCGGGGTTGGCCAGGAACAGCCCCAGCATTTT
-	TRBV5-1	TRBJ1-2	-	CASSLGQELGYTF	TGCGCCAGCAGCTTGGGACAGGAGCTTGGCTACACCTTC
TRBD1	TRBV6-1	TRBJ1-3	once	CASSGTTGGFRNTIYF	TGTGCCAGCAGTGGGACGACAGGGGGTTTTCGAAACACCATATATTTT
TRBD1	TRBV10-3	TRBJ2-1	-	CAISSDRVNEQFF	TGTGCCATCAGTTCTGACAGGGTCAATGAGCAGTTCTTC
-	TRBV7-9	TRBJ2-1	-	CASSYRVAERFF	TGTGCCAGCAGTTACAGGGTCGCCGAGCGGTTCTTC
-	TRBV5-6	TRBJ1-1	-	CASSPGNTEAFF	TGTGCCAGCAGCCCGGGGAACACTGAAGCTTTCTTT
TRBD1	TRBV4-2	TRBJ1-2	-	CASSQGQGIYGYTF	TGTGCCAGCAGCCAAGGACAGGGGATCTATGGCTACACCTTC
TRBD1	TRBV6-1	TRBJ1-5	few	CAIQGAGQPQHF	TGTGCCATCCAGGGGGCCGGACAGCCCCAGCATTTT
TRBD2	TRBV6-1	TRBJ2-1	-	CASSLLAGGRNEQFF	TGTGCCAGCAGTCTACTAGCGGGGGGTCGCAATGAGCAGTTCTTC
-	TRBV12-5	TRBJ1-5	-	CASGLVGGSGNQPQHF	TGTGCTAGTGGTTTGGTAGGGGGATCGGGCAATCAGCCCCAGCATTTT
TRBD2	TRBV4-1	TRBJ2-4	once	CASSQGGTSGGDIQYF	TGCGCCAGCAGCCAAGGTGGGACTAGCGGGGGTGACATTCAGTACTTC
-	TRBV5-4	TRBJ2-5	-	CASSSGDRRGETQYF	TGTGCCAGCAGCAGCGGGGACAGGCGAGGGGAGACCCAGTACTTC
-	TRBV4-1	TRBJ1-1	few	CASSHDRTRIRNTEAFF	TGCGCCAGCAGCCACGACAGAACCAGAATTAGAAACACTGAAGCTTTCTTT
TRBD1	TRBV6-4	TRBJ1-2	-	CASSAAGQRYGYTF	TGTGCCAGCAGTGCCGCGGGACAGCGCTATGGCTACACCTTC
-	TRBV7-9	TRBJ1-1	-	CASSLDRGEDTEAFF	TGTGCCAGCAGCTTAGATCGGGGGGAAGACACTGAAGCTTTCTTT
TRBD1	TRBV5-1	TRBJ1-1	-	CASSLGGGQGNTEAFF	TGCGCCAGCAGCTTGGGAGGAGGACAGGGGAACACTGAAGCTTTCTTT
-	TRBV13	TRBJ2-7	-	CASSLQGFGSYEQYF	TGTGCCAGCAGCCTACAGGGATTTGGCTCCTACGAGCAGTACTTC
-	TRBV5-1	TRBJ1-2	-	CASSLDAGDYGYTF	TGCGCCAGCAGCTTGGATGCAGGGGACTATGGCTACACCTTC
-	TRBV9	TRBJ2-2	once	CASSPPQGRGNTGELFF	TGTGCCAGCAGCCCCCCCCAGGGCAGGGGGAACACCGGGGAGCTGTTTTTT
TRBD1	TRBV10-1	TRBJ2-2	-	CASTRTGLNTGELFF	TGCGCCAGCACCAGGACAGGGCTGAACACCGGGGAGCTGTTTTTT
TRBD2	TRBV30	TRBJ2-1	few	CAWSGGTSGGSKFF	TGTGCCTGGAGTGGGGGGACTAGCGGGGGGTCGAAGTTCTTC